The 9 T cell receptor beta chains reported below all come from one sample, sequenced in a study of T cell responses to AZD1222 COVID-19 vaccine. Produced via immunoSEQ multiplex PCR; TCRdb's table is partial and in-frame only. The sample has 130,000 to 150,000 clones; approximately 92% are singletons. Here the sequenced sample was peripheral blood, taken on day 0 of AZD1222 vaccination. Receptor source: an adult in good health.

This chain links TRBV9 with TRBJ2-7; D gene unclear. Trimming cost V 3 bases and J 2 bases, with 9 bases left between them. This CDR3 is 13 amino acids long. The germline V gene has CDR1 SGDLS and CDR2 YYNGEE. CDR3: CASSATPTYEQYF. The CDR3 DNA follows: TGTGCCAGCAGCGCGACTCCGACCTACGAGCAGTACTTC.

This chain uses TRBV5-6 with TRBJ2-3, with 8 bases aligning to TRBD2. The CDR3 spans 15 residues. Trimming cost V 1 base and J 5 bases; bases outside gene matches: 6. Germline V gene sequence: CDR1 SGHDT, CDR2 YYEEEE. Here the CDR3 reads CASSLKVLAGDTQYF. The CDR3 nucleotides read TGTGCCAGCAGCTTGAAGGTTCTAGCGGGAGATACGCAGTATTTT. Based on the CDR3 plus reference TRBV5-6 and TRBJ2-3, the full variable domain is DAGVTQSPTHLIKTRGQQVTLRCSPKSGHDTVSWYQQALGQGPQFIFQYYEEEERQRGNFPDRFSGHQFPNYSSELNVNALLLGDSALYLCASSLKVLAGDTQYFGPGTRLTVL.

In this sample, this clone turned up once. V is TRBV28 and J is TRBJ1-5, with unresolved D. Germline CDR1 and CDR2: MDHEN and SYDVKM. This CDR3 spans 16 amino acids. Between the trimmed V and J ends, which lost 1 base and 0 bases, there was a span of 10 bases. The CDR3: CASSLSLQYSNQPQHF. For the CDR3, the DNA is TGTGCCAGCAGTTTATCACTACAGTATAGCAATCAGCCCCAGCATTTT.

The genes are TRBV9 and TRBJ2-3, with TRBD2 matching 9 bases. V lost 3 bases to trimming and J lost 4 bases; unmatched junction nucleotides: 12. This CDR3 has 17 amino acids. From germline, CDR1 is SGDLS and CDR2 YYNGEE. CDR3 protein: CASSADVAGAGADTQYF. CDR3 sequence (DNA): TGTGCCAGCAGCGCCGACGTAGCGGGGGCGGGGGCAGATACGCAGTATTTT.

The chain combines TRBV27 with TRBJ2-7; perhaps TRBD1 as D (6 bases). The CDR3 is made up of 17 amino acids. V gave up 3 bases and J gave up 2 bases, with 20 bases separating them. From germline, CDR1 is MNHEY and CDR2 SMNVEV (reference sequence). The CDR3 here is CASSFRRYDRTTYEQYF. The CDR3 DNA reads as TGTGCCAGCAGTTTCCGGCGTTACGACAGGACAACCTACGAGCAGTACTTC.

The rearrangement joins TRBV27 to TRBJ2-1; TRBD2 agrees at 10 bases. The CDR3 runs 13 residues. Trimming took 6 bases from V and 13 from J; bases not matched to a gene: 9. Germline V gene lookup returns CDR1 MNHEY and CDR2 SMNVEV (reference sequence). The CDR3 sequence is CASRGGTSVNQFF. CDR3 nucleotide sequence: TGTGCCAGCAGGGGAGGGACTAGCGTCAACCAGTTCTTC.

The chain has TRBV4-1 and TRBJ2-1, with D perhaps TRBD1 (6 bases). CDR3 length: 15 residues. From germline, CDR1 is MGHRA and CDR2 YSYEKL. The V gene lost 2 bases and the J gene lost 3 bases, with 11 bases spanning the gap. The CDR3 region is CASSQPRTVYNEQFF. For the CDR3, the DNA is TGCGCCAGCAGCCAACCACGGACAGTCTACAATGAGCAGTTCTTC.

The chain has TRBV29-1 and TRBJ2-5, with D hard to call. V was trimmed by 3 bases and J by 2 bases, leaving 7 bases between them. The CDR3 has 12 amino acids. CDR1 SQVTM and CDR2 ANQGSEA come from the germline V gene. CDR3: CSVEARQETQYF. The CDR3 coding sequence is TGCAGCGTTGAGGCCAGACAAGAGACCCAGTACTTC.

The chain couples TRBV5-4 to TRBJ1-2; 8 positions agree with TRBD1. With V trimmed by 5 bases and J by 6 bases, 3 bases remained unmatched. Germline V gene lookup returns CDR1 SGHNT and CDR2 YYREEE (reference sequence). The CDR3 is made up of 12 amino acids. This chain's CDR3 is CASRLTGDGYTF. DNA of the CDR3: TGTGCCAGCAGATTGACAGGGGATGGCTACACCTTC. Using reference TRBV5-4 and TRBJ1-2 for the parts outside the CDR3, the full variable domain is ETGVTQSPTHLIKTRGQQVTLRCSSQSGHNTVSWYQQALGQGPQFIFQYYREEENGRGNFPPRFSGLQFPNYSSELNVNALELDDSALYLCASRLTGDGYTFGSGTRLTVV.